These 17 T cell receptor beta chains were all obtained from the same sample, sequenced in a study of blood T cell repertoires in COVID-19. Libraries were prepared by immunoSEQ multiplex PCR; TCRdb keeps only in-frame clonotypes and omits some of them. Among about 200,000 clones, roughly 90% were seen once, and the ten largest hold over 15%. Sequencing was carried out using peripheral blood. The receptors here all came from a man in his forties or fifties with COVID-19, enrolled during active disease.

CDR3 bases: TGTGCCAGCAGTCCAGGGAGGCAGTTAGAAGCTTTCTTT. It translates to CASSPGRQLEAFF. The chain is built from TRBV28 and TRBJ1-1, with D possibly matching TRBD1 (5 bases). Per germline, CDR1 MDHEN and CDR2 SYDVKM. Trimming shortened V by 5 bases and J by 8 bases, and 15 bases separated the two germline ends. The CDR3 is 13 amino acids.

This chain joins TRBV24-1 and TRBJ2-1, with 7 bases matching TRBD1. J lost 6 bases, V lost 10 bases, and 8 bases had no gene match. The CDR3 sequence is 13 residues long. From germline, CDR1 is KGHDR and CDR2 SFDVKD. CDR3 nucleotide sequence: TGTGCCACAAGAGACAGGGCCGGCAATGAGCAGTTCTTC. Amino acid sequence: CATRDRAGNEQFF.

The chain employs TRBV29-1 and TRBJ2-1, with TRBD2 identical over 8 bases. V shed 6 bases and J 5 bases; nucleotides not matched to a gene: 12. The CDR3 has 15 amino acids. Germline CDR1 and CDR2: SQVTM and ANQGSEA. The CDR3 bases are TGCAGCGTCGCCAGGGACGCGGGAGGTCACAATGAGCAGTTCTTC. Amino acids: CSVARDAGGHNEQFF.

As regards this clone: This may arise from a read error, as a much more abundant clone is one base away. The chain couples TRBV11-2 to TRBJ1-1; TRBD1 matches 11 bases. Looked up from germline, CDR1 is SGHAT and CDR2 is FQNNGV. The trim removed 3 bases at V and 6 bases at J, leaving 0 bases unmatched. CDR3 length: 13 residues. The CDR3 here is CASSLGQGAEAFF. As DNA, the CDR3 is TGTGCCAGCAGCTTGGGACAGGGGGCTGAAGCTTTCTTT.

Remarks on this clone: Other DNA sequences in the sample encode the same CDR3. The V gene is TRBV3-1 (or the pseudogene TRBV3-2), the J gene TRBJ2-3; 7 bases fit TRBD2. The CDR3 is 14 residues long. Germline values: CDR1 LGHDT, CDR2 YNNKEL (reference sequence). The J segment lost 0 bases and the V segment lost 4 bases, leaving 1 base of the junction unmatched. As DNA, the CDR3 is TGTGCCAGCAGCCCTAGCGGCAGCACAGATACGCAGTATTTT. This codes for CASSPSGSTDTQYF.

This clone has only one observation. The J gene is TRBJ2-7, the V gene TRBV10-3; tentative D call: TRBD2 (5 bases). This CDR3 contains 16 residues. Trimming removed 4 bases from V and 2 bases from J, with 18 bases in between. Germline V gene data show CDR1 as ENHRY and CDR2 as SYGVKD. This CDR3 reads CAISGTPADRAYEQYF. DNA for the CDR3: TGTGCCATCAGTGGGACGCCAGCGGATCGGGCCTACGAGCAGTACTTC.

The chain carries TRBV9 and TRBJ1-2, with unresolved D. Germline loops: CDR1 SGDLS, CDR2 YYNGEE. The length of the CDR3 is 13 residues. Between the trimmed V and J ends, which lost 5 bases and 4 bases, there was a span of 12 bases. The chain's CDR3 is CASRDRGSYGYTF. The CDR3 nucleotides read TGTGCCAGCAGGGATCGGGGATCCTATGGCTACACCTTC.

The rearrangement joins TRBV5-1 to TRBJ1-5; no firm D call. CDR3 length equals 14 residues. Germline CDR1 is SGHRS and CDR2 is YFSETQ. V dropped 4 bases and J dropped 1 base, with 9 bases sitting between them. DNA for the CDR3: TGCGCCAGCAGCCTGGACGGGAGCAATCAGCCCCAGCATTTT. Residues: CASSLDGSNQPQHF.

The chain joins TRBV10-3 to TRBJ2-7, with 7 bases lining up with TRBD2. Germline CDR1 ENHRY, CDR2 SYGVKD. V lost 3 bases, J lost 6 bases, and 11 bases stayed unmatched. The CDR3 spans 15 residues. The CDR3 DNA reads TGTGCCATCAGTGATCGGCTCGGGGGGTCGGGCGAGCAGTACTTC. This translates into CAISDRLGGSGEQYF.

The rearrangement uses TRBV13 and TRBJ1-3; no clear D. Germline assignment: CDR1 PRHDT and CDR2 FYEKMQ (reference sequence). This CDR3 comprises 14 residues. V gave up 6 bases and J gave up 0 bases, with 9 bases separating them. This CDR3 is CASRSISSGNTIYF. In DNA form, the CDR3 reads TGTGCCAGCAGATCCATCAGCTCTGGAAACACCATATATTTT.

The chain combines TRBV11-2 with TRBJ1-5; D may be TRBD1 (5 bases). With 2 bases removed from V and 5 bases from J, the gap between germline ends came to 10 bases. Germline loops: CDR1 SGHAT, CDR2 FQNNGV. This CDR3 contains 14 residues. In nucleotides, the CDR3 is TGTGCCAGCAGCTTAATGGGGGGTGATCAGCCCCAGCATTTT. It is translated as CASSLMGGDQPQHF.

This clone was recorded once. The chain links TRBV6-5 to TRBJ2-7; D is perhaps TRBD2 (6 bases). V shed 6 bases and J shed 3 bases, with 12 bases lying between them. The CDR3 covers 13 residues. In germline, CDR1 is MNHEY, CDR2 SVGAGI. The CDR3 DNA is TGTGCCAGCAGGATGGGGGAGGTCTACGAGCAGTACTTC. Encoded protein: CASRMGEVYEQYF.

This clone was detected once. The rearrangement joins TRBV15 to TRBJ1-1, with unresolved D. The germline V gene has CDR1 LNHNV and CDR2 YYDKDF (reference sequence). Trimming removed 0 bases from V and 4 bases from J, with 9 bases in between. This CDR3 is built from 14 residues. The CDR3 spells CATSRDLGGTEAFF. The CDR3 DNA reads as TGTGCCACCAGCAGAGATCTGGGAGGCACTGAAGCTTTCTTT.

The rearrangement joins TRBV27 to TRBJ2-1; D is perhaps TRBD1 (6 bases). The CDR3 consists of 14 residues. Trimming stripped 5 bases from V and 2 bases from J, with 10 bases between. CDR1 is MNHEY and CDR2 is SMNVEV in the germline V gene (reference sequence). DNA for the CDR3: TGTGCCAGCAGTGGCTGGGGGCCCTACAATGAGCAGTTCTTC. The encoded protein is CASSGWGPYNEQFF.

A remark on this clone: A read error may account for a junction end that differs from germline. This chain links TRBV18 with TRBJ2-6; TRBD1 matches at 7 bases. The CDR3 loop spans 14 amino acids. Looked up from germline, CDR1 is KGHSH and CDR2 is LQKENI. CDR3: CASSPSGQVPPPHF. For the CDR3, the DNA is TGTGCCAGCTCACCATCCGGACAGGTTCCTCCCCCCCATTTC.

The rearrangement joins TRBV27 to TRBJ1-6, with TRBD1 matching 12 bases. The germline V gene has CDR1 MNHEY and CDR2 SMNVEV (reference sequence). The ends lost 3 bases at V and 4 bases at J; junction bases unmatched: 4. The CDR3 contains 17 residues. CDR3: CASSLGTGGKYNSPLHF. DNA for the CDR3: TGTGCCAGCAGTTTGGGGACAGGGGGCAAGTATAATTCACCCCTCCACTTT.

In nucleotides, the CDR3 is TGTGCCAGCAGAGACAGGGAACGGCTGTTTTTT. Its protein product is CASRDRERLFF. The chain is built from TRBV2 and TRBJ1-4; 7 nucleotides align to TRBD1. Germline V gene sequence: CDR1 SNHLY, CDR2 FYNNEI. The CDR3 is 11 residues long. With 6 bases clipped from V and 14 bases from J, the junction kept 6 bases outside the gene matches.